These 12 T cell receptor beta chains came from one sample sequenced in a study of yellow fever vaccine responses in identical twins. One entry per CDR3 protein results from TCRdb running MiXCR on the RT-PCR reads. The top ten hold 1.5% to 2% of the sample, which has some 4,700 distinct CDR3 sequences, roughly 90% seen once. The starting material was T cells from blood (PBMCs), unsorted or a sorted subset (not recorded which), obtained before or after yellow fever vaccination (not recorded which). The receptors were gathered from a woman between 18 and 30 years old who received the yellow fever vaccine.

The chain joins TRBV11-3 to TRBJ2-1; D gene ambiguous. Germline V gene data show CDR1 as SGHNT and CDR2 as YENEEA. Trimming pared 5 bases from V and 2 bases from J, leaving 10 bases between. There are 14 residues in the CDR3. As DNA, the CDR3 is TGTGCCAGCAGCGACGGCGCTACCTACAATGAGCAGTTCTTC. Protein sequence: CASSDGATYNEQFF.

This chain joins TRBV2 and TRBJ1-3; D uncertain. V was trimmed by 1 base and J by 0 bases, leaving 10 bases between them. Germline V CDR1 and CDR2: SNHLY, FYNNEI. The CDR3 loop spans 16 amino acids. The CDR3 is CASSEEGTASGNTIYF. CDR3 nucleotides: TGTGCCAGCAGTGAAGAGGGCACTGCCTCTGGAAACACCATATATTTT. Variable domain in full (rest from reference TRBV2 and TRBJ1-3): EPEVTQTPSHQVTQMGQEVILRCVPISNHLYFYWYRQILGQKVEFLVSFYNNEISEKSEIFDDQFSVERPDGSNFTLKIRSTKLEDSAMYFCASSEEGTASGNTIYFGEGSWLTVV.

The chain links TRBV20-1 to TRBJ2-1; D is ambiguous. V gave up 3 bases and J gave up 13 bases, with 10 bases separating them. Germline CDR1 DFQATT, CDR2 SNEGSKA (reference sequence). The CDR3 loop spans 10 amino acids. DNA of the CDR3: TGCAGTGCTAGTACTCTCGTTCAGTTCTTC. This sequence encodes CSASTLVQFF.

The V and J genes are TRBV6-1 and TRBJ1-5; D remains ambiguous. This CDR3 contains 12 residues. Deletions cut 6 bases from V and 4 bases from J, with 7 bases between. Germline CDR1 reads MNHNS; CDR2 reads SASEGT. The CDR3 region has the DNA TGTGCCAGCAGCACTCCTAATCAGCCCCAGCATTTT. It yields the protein CASSTPNQPQHF.

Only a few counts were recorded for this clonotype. The DNA for the CDR3 is TGTGCCAGCAGCCCACAGAGGACAGGGTCCTACGAGCAGTACTTC. Amino acid sequence: CASSPQRTGSYEQYF. The chain employs TRBV4-2 and TRBJ2-7, with 8 bases identical to TRBD1. Trimming took 4 bases from V and 1 from J; bases not matched to a gene: 6. Germline V gene lookup returns CDR1 LGHNA and CDR2 YNFKEQ. The CDR3 totals 15 residues.

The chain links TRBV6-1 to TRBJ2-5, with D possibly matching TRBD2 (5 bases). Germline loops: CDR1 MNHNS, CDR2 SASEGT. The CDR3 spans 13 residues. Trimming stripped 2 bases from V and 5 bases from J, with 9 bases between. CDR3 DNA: TGTGCCAGCAGTGAACGAAGCGGCGAGACCCAGTACTTC. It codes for CASSERSGETQYF.

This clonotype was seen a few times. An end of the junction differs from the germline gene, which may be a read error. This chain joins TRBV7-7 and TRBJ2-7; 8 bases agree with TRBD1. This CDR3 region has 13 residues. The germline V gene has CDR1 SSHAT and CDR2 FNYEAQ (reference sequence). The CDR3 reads CASSLAGQGEQYF. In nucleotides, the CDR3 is TGTGCTAGCAGCTTAGCCGGACAGGGCGAGCAGTACTTC.

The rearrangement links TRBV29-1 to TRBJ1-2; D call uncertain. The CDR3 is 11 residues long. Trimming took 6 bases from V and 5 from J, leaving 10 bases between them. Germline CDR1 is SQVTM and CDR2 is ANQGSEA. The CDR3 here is CSVGGPYGYTF. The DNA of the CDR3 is TGCAGCGTGGGAGGTCCTTATGGCTACACCTTC.

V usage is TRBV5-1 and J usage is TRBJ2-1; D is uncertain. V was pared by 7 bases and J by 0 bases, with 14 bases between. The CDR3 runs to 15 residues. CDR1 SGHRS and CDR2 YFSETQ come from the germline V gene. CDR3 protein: CASWEQMSSYNEQFF. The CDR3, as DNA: TGCGCCAGCTGGGAACAGATGAGCTCCTACAATGAGCAGTTCTTC.

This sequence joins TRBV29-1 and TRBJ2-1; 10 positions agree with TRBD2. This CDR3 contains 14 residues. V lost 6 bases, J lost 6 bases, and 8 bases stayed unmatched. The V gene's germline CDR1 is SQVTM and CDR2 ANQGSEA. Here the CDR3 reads CSVAIAGGANEQFF. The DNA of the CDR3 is TGCAGCGTGGCTATAGCGGGAGGAGCCAATGAGCAGTTCTTC.

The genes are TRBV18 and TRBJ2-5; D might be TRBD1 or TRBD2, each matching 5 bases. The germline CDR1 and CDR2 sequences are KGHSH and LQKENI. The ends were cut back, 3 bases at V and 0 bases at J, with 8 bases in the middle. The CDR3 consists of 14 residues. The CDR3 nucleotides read TGTGCCAGCTCACCCGGGACGAACCAAGAGACCCAGTACTTC. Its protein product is CASSPGTNQETQYF.

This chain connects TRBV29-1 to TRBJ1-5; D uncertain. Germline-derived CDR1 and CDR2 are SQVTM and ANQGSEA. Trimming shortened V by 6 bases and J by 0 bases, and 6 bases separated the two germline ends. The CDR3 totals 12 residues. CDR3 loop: CSVGDSNQPQHF. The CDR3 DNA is TGCAGCGTGGGAGATAGCAATCAGCCCCAGCATTTT. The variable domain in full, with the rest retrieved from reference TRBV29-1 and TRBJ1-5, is SAVISQKPSRDICQRGTSLTIQCQVDSQVTMMFWYRQQPGQSLTLIATANQGSEATYESGFVIDKFPISRPNLTFSTLTVSNMSPEDSSIYLCSVGDSNQPQHFGDGTRLSIL.